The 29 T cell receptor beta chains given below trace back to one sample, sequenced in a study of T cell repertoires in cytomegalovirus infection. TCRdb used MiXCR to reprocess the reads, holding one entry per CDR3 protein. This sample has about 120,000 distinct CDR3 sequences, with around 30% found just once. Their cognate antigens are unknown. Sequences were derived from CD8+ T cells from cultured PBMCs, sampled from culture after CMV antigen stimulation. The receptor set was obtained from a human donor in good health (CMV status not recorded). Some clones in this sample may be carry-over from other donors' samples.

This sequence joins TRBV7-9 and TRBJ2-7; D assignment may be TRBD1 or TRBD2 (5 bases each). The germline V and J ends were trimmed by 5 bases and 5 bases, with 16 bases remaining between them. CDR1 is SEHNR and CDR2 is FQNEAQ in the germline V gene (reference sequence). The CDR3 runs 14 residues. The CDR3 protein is CASSLGTGPNEQYF. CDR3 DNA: TGTGCCAGCAGCCTCGGGACCGGTCCTAACGAGCAGTACTTC.

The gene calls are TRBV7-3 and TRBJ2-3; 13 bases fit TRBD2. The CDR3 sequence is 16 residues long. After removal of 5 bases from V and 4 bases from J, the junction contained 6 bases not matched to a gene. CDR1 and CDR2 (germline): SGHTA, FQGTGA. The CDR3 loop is CASSTRLAGGADTQYF. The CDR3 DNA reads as TGTGCCAGCAGCACACGACTAGCGGGGGGTGCAGATACGCAGTATTTT. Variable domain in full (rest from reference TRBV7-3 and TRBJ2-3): GAGVSQTPSNKVTEKGKYVELRCDPISGHTALYWYRQSLGQGPEFLIYFQGTGAADDSGLPNDRFFAVRPEGSVSTLKIQRTERGDSAVYLCASSTRLAGGADTQYFGPGTRLTVL.

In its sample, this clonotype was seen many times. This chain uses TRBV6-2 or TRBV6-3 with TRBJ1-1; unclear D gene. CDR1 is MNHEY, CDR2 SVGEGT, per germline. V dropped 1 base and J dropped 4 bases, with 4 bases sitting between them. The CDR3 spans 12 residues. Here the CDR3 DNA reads TGTGCCAGCAGTTACTTGTTCACTGAAGCTTTCTTT. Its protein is CASSYLFTEAFF.

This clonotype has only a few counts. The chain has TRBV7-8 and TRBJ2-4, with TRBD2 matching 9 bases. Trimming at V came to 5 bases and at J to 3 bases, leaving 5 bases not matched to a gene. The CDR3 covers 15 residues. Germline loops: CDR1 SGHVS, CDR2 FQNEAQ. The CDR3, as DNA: TGTGCCAGCAGCCCCAGCGGGGGGAACAAAAACATTCAGTACTTC. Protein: CASSPSGGNKNIQYF.

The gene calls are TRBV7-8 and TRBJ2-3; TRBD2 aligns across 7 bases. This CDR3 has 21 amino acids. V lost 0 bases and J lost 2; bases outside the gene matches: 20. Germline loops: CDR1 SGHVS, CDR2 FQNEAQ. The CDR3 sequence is CASSLAGGGDFLKSYTDTQYF. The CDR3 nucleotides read TGTGCCAGCAGCTTAGCTGGGGGGGGGGACTTCCTAAAGAGCTACACAGATACGCAGTATTTT.

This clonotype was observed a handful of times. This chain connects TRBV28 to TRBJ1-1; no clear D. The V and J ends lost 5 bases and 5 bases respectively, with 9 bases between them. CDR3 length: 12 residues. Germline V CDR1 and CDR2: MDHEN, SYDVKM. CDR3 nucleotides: TGTGCCAGCAGTACTTGGAATACTGAAGCTTTCTTT. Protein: CASSTWNTEAFF.

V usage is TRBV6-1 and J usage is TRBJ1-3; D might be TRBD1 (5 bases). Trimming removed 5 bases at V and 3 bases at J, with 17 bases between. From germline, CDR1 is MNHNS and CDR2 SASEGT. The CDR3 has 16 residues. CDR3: CASSYGGFGLGNTIYF. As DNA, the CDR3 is TGTGCCAGCAGTTACGGGGGGTTCGGACTTGGAAACACCATATATTTT.

CDR3 coding DNA: TGTGCCAGCAGCTTAGCGGGGGAAGGGACAGATACGCAGTATTTT. It encodes CASSLAGEGTDTQYF. J is TRBJ2-3 and V is TRBV6-4, with 9 positions matching TRBD2. Losses at the gene ends were 6 bases for V and 3 bases for J; bases not matched to a gene: 7. CDR3 length equals 15 residues. The V gene's germline CDR1 is MRHNA and CDR2 SNTAGT.

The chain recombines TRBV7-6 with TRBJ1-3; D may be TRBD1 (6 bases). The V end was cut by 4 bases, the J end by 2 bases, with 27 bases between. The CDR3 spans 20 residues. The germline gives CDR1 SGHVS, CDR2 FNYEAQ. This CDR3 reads CASSSAQGREVKYAGNTIYF. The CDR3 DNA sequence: TGTGCCAGCAGCTCTGCCCAGGGGCGTGAAGTGAAATACGCTGGAAACACCATATATTTT.

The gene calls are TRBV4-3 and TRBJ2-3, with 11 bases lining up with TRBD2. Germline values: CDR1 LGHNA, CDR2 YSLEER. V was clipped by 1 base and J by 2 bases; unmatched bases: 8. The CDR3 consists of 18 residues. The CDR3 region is CASSQGGLAEAPTDTQYF. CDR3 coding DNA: TGCGCCAGCAGCCAAGGGGGACTAGCGGAGGCGCCCACAGATACGCAGTATTTT.

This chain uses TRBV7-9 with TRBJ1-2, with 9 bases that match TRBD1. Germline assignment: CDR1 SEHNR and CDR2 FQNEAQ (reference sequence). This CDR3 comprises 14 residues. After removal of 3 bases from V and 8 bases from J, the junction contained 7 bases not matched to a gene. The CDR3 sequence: CASSLGTGFLGYTF. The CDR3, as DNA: TGTGCCAGCAGCTTGGGGACAGGGTTTCTCGGCTACACCTTC.

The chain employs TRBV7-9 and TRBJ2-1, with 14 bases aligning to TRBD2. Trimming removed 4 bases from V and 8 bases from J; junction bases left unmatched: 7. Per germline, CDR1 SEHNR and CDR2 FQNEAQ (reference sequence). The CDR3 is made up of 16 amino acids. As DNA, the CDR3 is TGTGCCAGCAGCTCACCGACTAGCGGGGGGGGGCATGAGCAGTTCTTC. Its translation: CASSSPTSGGGHEQFF.

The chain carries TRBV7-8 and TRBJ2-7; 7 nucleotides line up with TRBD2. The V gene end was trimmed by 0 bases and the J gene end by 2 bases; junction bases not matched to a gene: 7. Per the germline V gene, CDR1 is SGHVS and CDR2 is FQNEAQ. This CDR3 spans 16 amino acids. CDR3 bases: TGTGCCAGCAGCTTAGCGCGGGGGACTCAAGCCTACGAGCAGTACTTC. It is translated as CASSLARGTQAYEQYF.

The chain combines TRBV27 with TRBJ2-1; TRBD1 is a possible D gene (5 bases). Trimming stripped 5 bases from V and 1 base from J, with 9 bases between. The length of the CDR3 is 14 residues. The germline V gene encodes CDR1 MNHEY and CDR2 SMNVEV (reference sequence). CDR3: CASSTRGSYNEQFF. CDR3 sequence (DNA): TGTGCCAGCAGTACAAGGGGTTCCTACAATGAGCAGTTCTTC.

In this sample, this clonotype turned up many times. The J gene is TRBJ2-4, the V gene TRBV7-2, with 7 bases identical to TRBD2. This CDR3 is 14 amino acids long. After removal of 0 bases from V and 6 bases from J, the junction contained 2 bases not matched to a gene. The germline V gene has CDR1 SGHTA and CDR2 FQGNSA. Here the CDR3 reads CASSLAGGRNIQYF. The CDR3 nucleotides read TGTGCCAGCAGCTTAGCCGGGGGGAGAAACATTCAGTACTTC.

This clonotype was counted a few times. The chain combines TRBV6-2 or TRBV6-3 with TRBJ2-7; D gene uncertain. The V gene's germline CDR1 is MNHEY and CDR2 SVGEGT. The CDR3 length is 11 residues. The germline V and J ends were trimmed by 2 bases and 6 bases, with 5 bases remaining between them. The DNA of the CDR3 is TGTGCCAGCAGTTACGGGCGCGAGCAGTACTTC. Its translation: CASSYGREQYF.

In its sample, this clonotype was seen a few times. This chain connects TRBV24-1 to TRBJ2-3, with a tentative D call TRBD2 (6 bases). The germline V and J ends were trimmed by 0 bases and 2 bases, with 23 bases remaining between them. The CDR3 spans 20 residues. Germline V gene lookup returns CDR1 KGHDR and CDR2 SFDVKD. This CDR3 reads CATSDLVDPITEGATDTQYF. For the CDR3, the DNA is TGTGCCACCAGTGATTTGGTAGATCCTATAACGGAGGGCGCCACAGATACGCAGTATTTT.

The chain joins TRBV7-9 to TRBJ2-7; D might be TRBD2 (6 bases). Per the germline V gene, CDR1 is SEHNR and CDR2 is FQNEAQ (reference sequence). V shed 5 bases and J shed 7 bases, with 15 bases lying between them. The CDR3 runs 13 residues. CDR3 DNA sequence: TGTGCCAGCAGCCCTGAACCGGACTATGAGCAGTACTTC. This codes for CASSPEPDYEQYF.

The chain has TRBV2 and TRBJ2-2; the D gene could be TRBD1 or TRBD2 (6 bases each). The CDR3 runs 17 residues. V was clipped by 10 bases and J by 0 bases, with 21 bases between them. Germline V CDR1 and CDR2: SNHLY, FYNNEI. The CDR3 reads CATGGKSDSSNTGELFF. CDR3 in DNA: TGTGCCACCGGAGGGAAGTCGGACAGTTCGAACACCGGGGAGCTGTTTTTT.

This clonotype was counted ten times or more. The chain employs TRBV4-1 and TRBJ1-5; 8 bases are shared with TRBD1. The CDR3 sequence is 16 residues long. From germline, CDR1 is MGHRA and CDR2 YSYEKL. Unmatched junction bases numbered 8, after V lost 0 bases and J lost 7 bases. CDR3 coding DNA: TGCGCCAGCAGCCAAGATCAGGGAACAGGGGGGCAGCCCCAGCATTTT. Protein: CASSQDQGTGGQPQHF.

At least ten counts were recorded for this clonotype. CDR3 coding DNA: TGTGCCAGCAGCTCCGGAGGGGACAGCGCGGGCGATAGCAATCAGCCCCAGCATTTT. Its protein is CASSSGGDSAGDSNQPQHF. The chain couples TRBV7-2 to TRBJ1-5, with 7 bases identical to TRBD1. Losses at the gene ends were 4 bases for V and 0 bases for J; bases not matched to a gene: 15. Germline V gives CDR1 SGHTA, CDR2 FQGNSA. The CDR3 extends over 19 amino acids.

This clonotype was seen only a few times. For the CDR3, the DNA is TGTGCCAGCAGCCCCTATAGCCGCAATGAGCAGTTCTTC. It specifies CASSPYSRNEQFF. The gene calls are TRBV6-2 or TRBV6-3 and TRBJ2-1; D is uncertain. Trimming cost V 6 bases and J 6 bases, with 12 bases left between them. The CDR3 length is 13 residues. Germline V lookup: CDR1 MNHEY, CDR2 SVGEGT.

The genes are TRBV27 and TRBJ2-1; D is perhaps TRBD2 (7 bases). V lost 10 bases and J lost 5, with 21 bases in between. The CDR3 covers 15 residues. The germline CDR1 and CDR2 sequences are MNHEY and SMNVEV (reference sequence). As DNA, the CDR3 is TGTGCCACCCATGGGAAGGGGGGGCGGGACAATGAGCAGTTCTTC. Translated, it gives CATHGKGGRDNEQFF.

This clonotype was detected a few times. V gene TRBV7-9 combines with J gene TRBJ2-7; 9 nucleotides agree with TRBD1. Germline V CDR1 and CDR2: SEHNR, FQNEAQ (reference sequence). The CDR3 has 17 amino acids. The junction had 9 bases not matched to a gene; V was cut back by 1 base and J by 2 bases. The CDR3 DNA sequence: TGTGCCAGCAGCTTAGAGGGGGACAGGGTTCGGCCCTACGAGCAGTACTTC. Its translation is CASSLEGDRVRPYEQYF.

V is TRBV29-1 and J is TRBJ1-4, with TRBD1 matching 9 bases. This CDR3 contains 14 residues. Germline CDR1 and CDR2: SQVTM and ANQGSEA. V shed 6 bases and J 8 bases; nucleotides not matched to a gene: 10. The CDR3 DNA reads TGCAGCGTCGTAACAGGGGGCGTTGGAGAAAAACTGTTTTTT. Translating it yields CSVVTGGVGEKLFF.

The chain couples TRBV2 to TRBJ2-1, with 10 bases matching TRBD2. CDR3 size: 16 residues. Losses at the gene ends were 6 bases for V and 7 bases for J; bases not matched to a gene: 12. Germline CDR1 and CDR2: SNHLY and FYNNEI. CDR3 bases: TGTGCCAGCAGGGGAACTAGCGGGGAGTACAGGAATGAGCAGTTCTTC. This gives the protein CASRGTSGEYRNEQFF.

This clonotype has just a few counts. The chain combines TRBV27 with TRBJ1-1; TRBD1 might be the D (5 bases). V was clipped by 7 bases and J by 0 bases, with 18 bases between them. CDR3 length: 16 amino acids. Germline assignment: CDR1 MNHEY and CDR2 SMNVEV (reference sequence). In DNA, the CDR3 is TGTGCCAGCACCGCGACAGCTCGCGGGATGAACACTGAAGCTTTCTTT. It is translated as CASTATARGMNTEAFF.

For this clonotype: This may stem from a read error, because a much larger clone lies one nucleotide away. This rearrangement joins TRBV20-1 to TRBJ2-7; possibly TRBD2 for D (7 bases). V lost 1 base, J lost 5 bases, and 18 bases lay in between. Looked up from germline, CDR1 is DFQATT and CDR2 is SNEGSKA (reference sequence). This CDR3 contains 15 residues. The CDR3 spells CSARGRGGGDHEQYF. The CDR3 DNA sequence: TGCAGTGCTAGAGGGAGGGGGGGAGGGGACCACGAGCAGTACTTC.

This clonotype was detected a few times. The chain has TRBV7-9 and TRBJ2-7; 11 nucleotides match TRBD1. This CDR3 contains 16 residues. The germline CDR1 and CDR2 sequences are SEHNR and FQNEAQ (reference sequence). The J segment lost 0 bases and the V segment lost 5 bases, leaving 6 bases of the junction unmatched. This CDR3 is CASSGEGTGGSYEQYF. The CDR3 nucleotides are TGTGCCAGCAGCGGCGAAGGGACAGGGGGCTCCTACGAGCAGTACTTC.